This T cell receptor (beta chain) emerged from a study of blood T cells in healthy people across ages. Study-level findings and limits: More naive CD4+ cells and higher diversity were found in long-lived than in aged donors. While age rose, TCR beta diversity per million T cells dropped in a roughly linear way. Diversity of TCR beta correlated strongly with naive T cell percentage.

The V gene's germline CDR1 is SGHTA and CDR2 FQGNSA. The CDR3 runs 15 residues. A remark on this clonotype: The antigen remains unidentified.

A sample-barcoded 5' primer and a J-beta primer mix were used in a second PCR of roughly 6 to 11 cycles. A single record per CDR3 protein comes from TCRdb applying MiXCR to the 5' RACE reads. Of around 800,000 distinct CDR3 sequences listed, 44% are singletons. The chain has TRBV7-2 and TRBJ2-1, with 10 positions matching TRBD2. Gene TRBJ2-7 matches the end of the DNA better, so the J call may be wrong. The TCR comes from a man between 60 and 70 years old in good health. The sequenced material came from blood. The DNA of the CDR3 is TGTGCCAGCAGCTCGACTAGCGGGTTATACAATGAGCAGTACTTC. It encodes CASSSTSGLYNEQYF.